The rows below give T cell receptor beta chains drawn from one sample of a study of T cells in Graves' hyperthyroidism and ophthalmopathy. MiXCR was run by TCRdb on the multiplex PCR reads, yielding one entry per CDR3 protein. The table records 730,000 or so distinct CDR3 sequences, around 19% of them present only once. The material sequenced was blood. Receptor source: a woman aged 45-65 years with Graves' hyperthyroidism that later progressed to Graves' ophthalmopathy. CDR3s include the opening cysteine and the closing phenylalanine or tryptophan. A D gene is named only where the DNA matches it firmly. Expanded clones are given a class, and other clones once, few, many or no size at all.

j_call	d_call	clone_size	v_call	cdr3_nt	cdr3_aa
TRBJ1-6	.	many	TRBV12-3/TRBV12-4	TGTGCCAGTCAGACCTCCCAGGGAGCTGGCTCACCCCTCCACTTT	CASQTSQGAGSPLHF
TRBJ2-7	TRBD2	many	TRBV20-1	TGCAGTGGGGAGGGATCCTACGAGCAGTACTTC	CSGEGSYEQYF
TRBJ1-2	.	few	TRBV29-1	TGCAGCGTGGGACCCCTTAGCTATGGCTACACCTTC	CSVGPLSYGYTF
TRBJ2-4	.	many	TRBV2	TGTGCCAGCAAGGGGGCCAAAAACATTCAGTACTTC	CASKGAKNIQYF
TRBJ2-7	.	few	TRBV19	TGTGCCAGTAAGGGGATGAACTACGAGCAGTACTTC	CASKGMNYEQYF
TRBJ2-1	.	many	TRBV11-2	TGTGCCAGCACCCCCCCCCTGGGCAATGAGCAGTTCTTC	CASTPPLGNEQFF
TRBJ1-6	.	many	TRBV2	TGTGCCAGCAGGGTGGGACGCGGGTATTCACCCCTCCACTTT	CASRVGRGYSPLHF
TRBJ1-5	.	.	TRBV7-2	TGTGCCAGCAGATCGGACTCATATAGCAATCAGCCCCAGCATTTT	CASRSDSYSNQPQHF
TRBJ1-1	.	few	TRBV11-3	TGTGCCAGCAGCCCGGGGTCGGGGTACGACACTGAAGCTTTCTTT	CASSPGSGYDTEAFF
TRBJ2-2	.	few	TRBV30	TGTGCCTGGAGTACGGGGGACACCGGGGAGCTGTTTTTT	CAWSTGDTGELFF